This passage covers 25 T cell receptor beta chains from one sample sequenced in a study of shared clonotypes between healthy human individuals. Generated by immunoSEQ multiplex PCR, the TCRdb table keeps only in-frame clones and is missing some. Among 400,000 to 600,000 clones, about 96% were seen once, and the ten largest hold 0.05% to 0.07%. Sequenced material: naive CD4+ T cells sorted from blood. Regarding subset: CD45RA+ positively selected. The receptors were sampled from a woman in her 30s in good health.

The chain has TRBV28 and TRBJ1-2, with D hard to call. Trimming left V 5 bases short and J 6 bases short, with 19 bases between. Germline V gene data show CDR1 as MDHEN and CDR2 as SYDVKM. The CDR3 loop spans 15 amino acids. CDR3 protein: CASSLRDVTVHGYTF. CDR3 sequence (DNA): TGTGCCAGCAGTCTCCGCGACGTAACCGTTCATGGCTACACCTTC.

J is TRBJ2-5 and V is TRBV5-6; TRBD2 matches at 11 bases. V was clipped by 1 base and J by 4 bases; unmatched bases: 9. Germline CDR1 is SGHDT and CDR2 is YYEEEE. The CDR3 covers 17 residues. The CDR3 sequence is CASSLYMRLAGSETQYF. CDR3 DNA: TGTGCCAGCAGCTTGTATATGAGACTAGCGGGATCAGAGACCCAGTACTTC.

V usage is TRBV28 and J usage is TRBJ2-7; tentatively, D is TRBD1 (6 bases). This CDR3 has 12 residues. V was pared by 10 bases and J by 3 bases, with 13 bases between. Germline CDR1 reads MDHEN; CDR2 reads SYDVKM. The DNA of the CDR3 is TGTGCCACCATAAAACAGGGCTACGAGCAGTACTTC. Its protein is CATIKQGYEQYF. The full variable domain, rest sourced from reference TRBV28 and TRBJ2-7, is DVKVTQSSRYLVKRTGEKVFLECVQDMDHENMFWYRQDPGLGLRLIYFSYDVKMKEKGDIPEGYSVSREKKERFSLILESASTNQTSMYLCATIKQGYEQYFGPGTRLTVT.

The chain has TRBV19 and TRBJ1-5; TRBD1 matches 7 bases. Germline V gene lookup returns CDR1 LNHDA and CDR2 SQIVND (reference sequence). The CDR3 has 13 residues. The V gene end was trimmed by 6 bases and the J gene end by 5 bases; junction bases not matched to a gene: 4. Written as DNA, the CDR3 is TGTGCCAGTAGGACAGGGCCCGATCAGCCCCAGCATTTT. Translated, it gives CASRTGPDQPQHF. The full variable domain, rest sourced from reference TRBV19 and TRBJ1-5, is DGGITQSPKYLFRKEGQNVTLSCEQNLNHDAMYWYRQDPGQGLRLIYYSQIVNDFQKGDIAEGYSVSREKKESFPLTVTSAQKNPTAFYLCASRTGPDQPQHFGDGTRLSIL.

The CDR3 here is CASSYSKIGADETQYF. The CDR3 coding sequence is TGTGCCAGCAGTTACTCGAAGATAGGGGCTGATGAGACCCAGTACTTC. The chain carries TRBV6-6 and TRBJ2-5; D might be TRBD1 (5 bases). The V gene lost 0 bases and the J gene lost 5 bases, with 16 bases spanning the gap. The CDR3 length is 16 residues. Germline lookup yields CDR1 MNHNY and CDR2 SVGAGI (reference sequence).

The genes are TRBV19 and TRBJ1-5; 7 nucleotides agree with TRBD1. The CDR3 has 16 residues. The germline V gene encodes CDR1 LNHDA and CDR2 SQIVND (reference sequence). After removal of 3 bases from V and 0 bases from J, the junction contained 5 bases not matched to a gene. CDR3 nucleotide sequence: TGTGCCAGTAGTATTGGACAGGCAGGTAGCAATCAGCCCCAGCATTTT. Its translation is CASSIGQAGSNQPQHF.

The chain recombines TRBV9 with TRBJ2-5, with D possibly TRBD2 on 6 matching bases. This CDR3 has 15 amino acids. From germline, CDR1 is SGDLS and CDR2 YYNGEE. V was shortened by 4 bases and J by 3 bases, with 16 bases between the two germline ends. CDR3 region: CASSTPLGGKETQYF. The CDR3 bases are TGTGCCAGCAGCACCCCCCTTGGCGGGAAAGAGACCCAGTACTTC. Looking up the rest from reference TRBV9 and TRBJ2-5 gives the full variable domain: DSGVTQTPKHLITATGQRVTLRCSPRSGDLSVYWYQQSLDQGLQFLIQYYNGEERAKGNILERFSAQQFPDLHSELNLSSLELGDSALYFCASSTPLGGKETQYFGPGTRLLVL.

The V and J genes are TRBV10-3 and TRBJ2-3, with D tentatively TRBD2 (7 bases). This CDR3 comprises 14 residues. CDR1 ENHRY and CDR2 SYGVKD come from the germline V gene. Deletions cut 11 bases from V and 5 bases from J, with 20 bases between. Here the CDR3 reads CALGGDYLLDTQYF. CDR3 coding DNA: TGTGCCTTAGGGGGGGACTACCTCCTAGATACGCAGTATTTT.

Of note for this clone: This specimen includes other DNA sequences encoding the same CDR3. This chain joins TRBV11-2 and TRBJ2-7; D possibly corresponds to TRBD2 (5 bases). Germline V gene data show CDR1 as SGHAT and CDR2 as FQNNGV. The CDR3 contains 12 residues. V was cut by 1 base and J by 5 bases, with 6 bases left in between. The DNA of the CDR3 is TGTGCCAGCAGCTTAGCGGGGAACGAGCAGTACTTC. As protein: CASSLAGNEQYF.

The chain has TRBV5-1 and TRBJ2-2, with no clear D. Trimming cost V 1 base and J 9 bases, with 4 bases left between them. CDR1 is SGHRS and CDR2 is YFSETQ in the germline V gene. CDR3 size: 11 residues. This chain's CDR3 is CASSLNRELFF. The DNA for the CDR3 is TGCGCCAGCAGCTTGAACCGGGAGCTGTTTTTT.

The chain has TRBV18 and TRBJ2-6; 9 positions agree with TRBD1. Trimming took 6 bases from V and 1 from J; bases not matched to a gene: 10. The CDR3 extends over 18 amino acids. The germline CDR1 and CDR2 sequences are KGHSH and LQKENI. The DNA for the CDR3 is TGTGCCAGCTCGCCCAACGTAGGGACAGGGTCTGGGGCCAACGTCCTGACTTTC. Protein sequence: CASSPNVGTGSGANVLTF.

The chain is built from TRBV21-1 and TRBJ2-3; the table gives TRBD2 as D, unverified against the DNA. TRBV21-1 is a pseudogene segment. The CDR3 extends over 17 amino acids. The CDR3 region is CASSKVVTGTSTDTQYF. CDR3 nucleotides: TGTGCCAGCAGCAAAGTAGTAACCGGGACTAGCACAGATACGCAGTATTTT.

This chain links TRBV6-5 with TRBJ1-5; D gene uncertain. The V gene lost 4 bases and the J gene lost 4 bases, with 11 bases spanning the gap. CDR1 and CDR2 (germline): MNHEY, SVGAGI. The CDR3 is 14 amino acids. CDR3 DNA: TGTGCCAGCAGTTTCCTAGACTGGAATCAGCCCCAGCATTTT. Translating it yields CASSFLDWNQPQHF.

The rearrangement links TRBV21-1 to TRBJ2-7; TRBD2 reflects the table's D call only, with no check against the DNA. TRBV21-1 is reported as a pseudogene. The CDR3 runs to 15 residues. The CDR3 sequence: CASSKGREDSAEQYF. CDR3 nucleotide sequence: TGTGCCAGCAGCAAAGGACGGGAGGACAGTGCCGAGCAGTACTTC.

The CDR3 DNA is TGTGCCAGCAGCTGGAAGTATCAGGGCACTGAAGCTTTCTTT. Residues: CASSWKYQGTEAFF. The chain links TRBV5-8 to TRBJ1-1, with D possibly TRBD1 on 5 matching bases. Germline CDR1 SGHTS, CDR2 YDEGEE. CDR3 length: 14 amino acids. Trimming took off 3 bases at V and 4 bases at J, with 13 bases between the two ends.

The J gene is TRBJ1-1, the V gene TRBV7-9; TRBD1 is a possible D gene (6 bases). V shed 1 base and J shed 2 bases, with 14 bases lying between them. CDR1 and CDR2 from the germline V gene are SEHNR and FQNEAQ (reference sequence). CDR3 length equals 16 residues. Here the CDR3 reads CASSLEGQLFNTEAFF. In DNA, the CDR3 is TGTGCCAGCAGCTTAGAAGGACAGTTGTTTAACACTGAAGCTTTCTTT.

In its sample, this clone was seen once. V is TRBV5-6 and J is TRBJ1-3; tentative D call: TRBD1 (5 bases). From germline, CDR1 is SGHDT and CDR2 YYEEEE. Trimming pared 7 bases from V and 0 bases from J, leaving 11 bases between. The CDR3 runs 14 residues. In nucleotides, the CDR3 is TGTGCCAGCGGGGGTTTTAACTCTGGAAACACCATATATTTT. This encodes CASGGFNSGNTIYF.

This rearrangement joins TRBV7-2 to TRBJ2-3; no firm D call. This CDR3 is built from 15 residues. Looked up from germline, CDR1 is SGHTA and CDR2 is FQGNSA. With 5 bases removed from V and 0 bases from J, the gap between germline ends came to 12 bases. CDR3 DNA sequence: TGTGCCAGCAGCCAGAGGCCCTATAGCACAGATACGCAGTATTTT. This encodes CASSQRPYSTDTQYF.

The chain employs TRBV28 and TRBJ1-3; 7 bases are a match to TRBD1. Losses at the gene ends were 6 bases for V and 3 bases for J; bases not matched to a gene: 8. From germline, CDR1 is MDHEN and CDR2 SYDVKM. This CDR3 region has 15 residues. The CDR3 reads CASRSPDRVGNTIYF. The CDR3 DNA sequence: TGTGCCAGCAGGAGCCCCGACAGGGTTGGAAACACCATATATTTT.

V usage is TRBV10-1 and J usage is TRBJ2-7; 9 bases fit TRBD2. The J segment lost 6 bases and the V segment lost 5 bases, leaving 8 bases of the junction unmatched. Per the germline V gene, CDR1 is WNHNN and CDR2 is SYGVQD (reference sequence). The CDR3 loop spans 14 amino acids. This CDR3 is CASSTGTSQREQYF. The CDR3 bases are TGCGCCAGCAGTACCGGGACTAGCCAGCGCGAGCAGTACTTC.

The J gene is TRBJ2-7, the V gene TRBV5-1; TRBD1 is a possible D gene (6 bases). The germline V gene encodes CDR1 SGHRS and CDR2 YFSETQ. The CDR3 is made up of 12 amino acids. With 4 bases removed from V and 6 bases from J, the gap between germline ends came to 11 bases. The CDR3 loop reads CASSPGQPEQYF. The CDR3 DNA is TGCGCCAGCAGCCCAGGACAGCCCGAGCAGTACTTC.

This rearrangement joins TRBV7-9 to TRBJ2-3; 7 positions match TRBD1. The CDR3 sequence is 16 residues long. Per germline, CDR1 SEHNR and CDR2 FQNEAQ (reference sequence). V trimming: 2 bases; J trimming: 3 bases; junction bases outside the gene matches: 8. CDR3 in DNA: TGTGCCAGCAGCTTACGGCCAGGGGGTTGGACAGATACGCAGTATTTT. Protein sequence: CASSLRPGGWTDTQYF. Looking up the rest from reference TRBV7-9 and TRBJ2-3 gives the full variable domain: DTGVSQNPRHKITKRGQNVTFRCDPISEHNRLYWYRQTLGQGPEFLTYFQNEAQLEKSRLLSDRFSAERPKGSFSTLEIQRTEQGDSAMYLCASSLRPGGWTDTQYFGPGTRLTVL.

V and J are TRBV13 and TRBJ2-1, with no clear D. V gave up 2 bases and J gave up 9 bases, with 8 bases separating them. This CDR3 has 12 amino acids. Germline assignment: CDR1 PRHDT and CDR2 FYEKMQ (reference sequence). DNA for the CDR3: TGTGCCAGCAGCTTATCCGCCGGTGAGCAGTTCTTC. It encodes CASSLSAGEQFF.

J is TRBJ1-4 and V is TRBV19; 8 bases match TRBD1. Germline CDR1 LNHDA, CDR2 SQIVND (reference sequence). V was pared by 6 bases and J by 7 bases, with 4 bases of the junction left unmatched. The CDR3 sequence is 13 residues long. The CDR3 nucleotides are TGTGCCAGTAGGCTGGACAGGGCTGAAAAACTGTTTTTT. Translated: CASRLDRAEKLFF.

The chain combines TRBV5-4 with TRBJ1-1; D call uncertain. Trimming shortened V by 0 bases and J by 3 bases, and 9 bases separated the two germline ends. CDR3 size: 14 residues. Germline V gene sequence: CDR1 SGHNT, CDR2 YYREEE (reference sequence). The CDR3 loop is CASSLGGQDTEAFF. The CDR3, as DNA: TGTGCCAGCAGCTTGGGGGGTCAGGACACTGAAGCTTTCTTT.